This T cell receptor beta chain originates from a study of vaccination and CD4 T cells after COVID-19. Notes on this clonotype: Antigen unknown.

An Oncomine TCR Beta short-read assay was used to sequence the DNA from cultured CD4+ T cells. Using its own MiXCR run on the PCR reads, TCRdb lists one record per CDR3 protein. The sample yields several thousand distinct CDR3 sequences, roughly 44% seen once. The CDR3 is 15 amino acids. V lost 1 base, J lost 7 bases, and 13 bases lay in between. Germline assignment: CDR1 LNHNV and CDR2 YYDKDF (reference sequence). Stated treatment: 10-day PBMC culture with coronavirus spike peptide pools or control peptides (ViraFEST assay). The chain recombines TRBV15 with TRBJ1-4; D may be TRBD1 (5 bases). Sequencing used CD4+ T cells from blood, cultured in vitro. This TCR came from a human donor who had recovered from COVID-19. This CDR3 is CATSRAPHGGEKLFF. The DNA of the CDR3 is TGTGCCACCAGCAGAGCTCCGCATGGGGGTGAAAAACTGTTTTTT.